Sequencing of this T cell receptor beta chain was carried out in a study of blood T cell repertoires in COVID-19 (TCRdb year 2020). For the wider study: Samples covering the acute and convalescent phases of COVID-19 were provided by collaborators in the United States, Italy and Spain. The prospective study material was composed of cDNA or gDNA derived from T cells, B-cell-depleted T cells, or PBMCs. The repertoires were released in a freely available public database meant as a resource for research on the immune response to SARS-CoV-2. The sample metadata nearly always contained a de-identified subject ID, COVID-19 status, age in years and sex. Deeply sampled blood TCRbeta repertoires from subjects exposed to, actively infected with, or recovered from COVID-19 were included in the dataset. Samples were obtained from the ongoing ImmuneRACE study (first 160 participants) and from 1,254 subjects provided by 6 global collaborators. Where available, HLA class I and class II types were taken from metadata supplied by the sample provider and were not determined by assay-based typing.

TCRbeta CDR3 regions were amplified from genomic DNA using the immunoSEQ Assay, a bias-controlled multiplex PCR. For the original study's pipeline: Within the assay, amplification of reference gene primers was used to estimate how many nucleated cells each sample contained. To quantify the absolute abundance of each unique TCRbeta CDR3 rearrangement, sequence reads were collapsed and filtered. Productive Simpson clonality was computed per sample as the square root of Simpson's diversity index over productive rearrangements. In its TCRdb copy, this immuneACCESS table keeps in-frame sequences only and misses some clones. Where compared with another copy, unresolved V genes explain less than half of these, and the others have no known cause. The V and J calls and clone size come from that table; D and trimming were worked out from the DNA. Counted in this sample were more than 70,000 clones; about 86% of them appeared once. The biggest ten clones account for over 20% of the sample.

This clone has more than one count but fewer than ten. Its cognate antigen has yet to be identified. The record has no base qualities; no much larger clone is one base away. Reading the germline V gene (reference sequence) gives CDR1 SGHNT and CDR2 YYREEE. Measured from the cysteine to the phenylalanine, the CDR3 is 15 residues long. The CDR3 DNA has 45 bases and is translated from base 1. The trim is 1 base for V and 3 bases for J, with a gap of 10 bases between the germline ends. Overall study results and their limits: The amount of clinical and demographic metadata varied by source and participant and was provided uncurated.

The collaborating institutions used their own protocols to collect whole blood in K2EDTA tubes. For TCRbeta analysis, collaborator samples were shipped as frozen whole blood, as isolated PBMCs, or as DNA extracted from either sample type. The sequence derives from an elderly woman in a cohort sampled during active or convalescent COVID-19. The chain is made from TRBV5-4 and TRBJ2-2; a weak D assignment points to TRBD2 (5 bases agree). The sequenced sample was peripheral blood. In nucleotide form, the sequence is TGTGCCAGCAGCTTGCGGGCTAGCCACACCGGGGAGCTGTTTTTT. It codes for CASSLRASHTGELFF.